This T cell receptor (beta chain) was observed in a study of blood T cell repertoires in COVID-19. For the study at large: Researchers got acute and convalescent COVID-19 samples from the United States, Italy and Spain. PBMCs, B-cell-depleted T cells, or T cells were the source of the cDNA or gDNA that made up the material.

Per the authors' pipeline: Reference gene primer amplification in the assay estimated nucleated cell counts. Libraries were prepared by immunoSEQ multiplex PCR; TCRdb keeps only in-frame clonotypes and omits some of them. Clone size and V and J calls were adopted from that table, with D and trimming inferred from the DNA. The sample includes 300,000 to 400,000 clones, approximately 89% of them seen just once. The CDR3 has 15 amino acids. Trimming cost V 4 bases and J 3 bases; bases outside gene matches: 6. Looked up from germline, CDR1 is KGHSH and CDR2 is LQKENI. The source is a woman between 18 and 29 years old who had recovered from COVID-19. The chain uses TRBV18 and TRBJ1-5; 7 bases match TRBD1. The sequenced sample was peripheral blood. CDR3 sequence reads: CASSLDRASNQPQHF. The DNA of the CDR3 is TGTGCCAGCTCACTCGACAGGGCCTCCAATCAGCCCCAGCATTTT.